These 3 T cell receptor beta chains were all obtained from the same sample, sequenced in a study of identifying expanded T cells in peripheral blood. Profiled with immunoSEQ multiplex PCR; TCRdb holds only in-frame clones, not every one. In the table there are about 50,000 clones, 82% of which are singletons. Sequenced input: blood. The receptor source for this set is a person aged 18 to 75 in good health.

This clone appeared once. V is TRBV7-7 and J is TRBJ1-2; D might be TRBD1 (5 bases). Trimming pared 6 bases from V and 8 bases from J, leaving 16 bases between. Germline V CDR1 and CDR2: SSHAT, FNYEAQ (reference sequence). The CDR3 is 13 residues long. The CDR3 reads CASRPVGAGGYTF. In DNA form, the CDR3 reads TGTGCCAGCAGGCCCGTAGGGGCAGGGGGCTACACCTTC.

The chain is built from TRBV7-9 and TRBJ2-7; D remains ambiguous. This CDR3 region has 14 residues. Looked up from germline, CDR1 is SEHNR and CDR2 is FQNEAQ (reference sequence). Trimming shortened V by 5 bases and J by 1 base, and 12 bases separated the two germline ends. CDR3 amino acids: CASSPERISYEQYF. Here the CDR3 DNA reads TGTGCCAGCAGCCCAGAGCGCATTTCCTACGAGCAGTACTTC.

Written as DNA, the CDR3 is TGCAGCGTTGACTGTGGGGCTGGCGCTGAAGCTTTCTTT. Encoded protein: CSVDCGAGAEAFF. The J gene is TRBJ1-1, the V gene TRBV29-1; D is possibly TRBD1 (5 bases). The CDR3 extends over 13 amino acids. Germline V gene lookup returns CDR1 SQVTM and CDR2 ANQGSEA. V was trimmed by 3 bases and J by 6 bases, leaving 14 bases between them.